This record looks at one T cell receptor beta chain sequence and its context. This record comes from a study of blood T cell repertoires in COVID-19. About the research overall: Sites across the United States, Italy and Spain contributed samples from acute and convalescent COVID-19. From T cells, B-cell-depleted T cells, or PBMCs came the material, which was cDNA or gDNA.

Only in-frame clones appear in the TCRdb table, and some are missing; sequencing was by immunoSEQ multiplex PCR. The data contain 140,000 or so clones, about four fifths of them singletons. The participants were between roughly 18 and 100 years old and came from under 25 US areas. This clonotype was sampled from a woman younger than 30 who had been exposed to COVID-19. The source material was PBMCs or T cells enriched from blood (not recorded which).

In nucleotides, the CDR3 is TGTGCTAGTGGTTTGGGCGACAGCAACTATGGCTACACCTTC. This codes for CASGLGDSNYGYTF. This chain joins TRBV12-5 and TRBJ1-2, with a weak D call TRBD1 (5 bases). Germline CDR1 LGHNT, CDR2 FRNRAP. The CDR3 sequence is 14 residues long. With 1 base removed from V and 2 bases from J, the gap between germline ends came to 8 bases.